This is a list of T cell receptor beta chains from one sample in a study of response to subunit inactivated influenza vaccine. TCRdb recomputed calls from the RT-PCR reads with MiXCR, one row per CDR3 protein. Counted here are about 650,000 distinct CDR3 sequences, 15% to 17% occurring once; the ten biggest clones make up more than 9%. Sequenced material: PBMCs from blood, taken approximately 12 days after vaccination. The receptor source for this set is a man aged 45-60 years who received an inactivated influenza vaccine. CDR3s include the opening cysteine and the closing phenylalanine or tryptophan. Each record gives: clone size, D gene, J gene, V gene, CDR3 DNA, CDR3 protein. D genes are given only for firm matches. Where a row states a size, it is once, few, many or the class of an expanded clone; other rows omit it.

clone size: NA
D gene: TRBD2
J gene: TRBJ2-5
V gene: TRBV10-1
CDR3 DNA: TGCGCCAGCAGTGAGGCTAGCGGCCAAGAGACCCAGTACTTC
CDR3 protein: CASSEASGQETQYF

clone size: few
D gene: NA
J gene: TRBJ1-1
V gene: TRBV20-1
CDR3 DNA: TGCAGTGCTAGTTTGTCGGGGGGCGAAGCTTTCTTT
CDR3 protein: CSASLSGGEAFF

clone size: NA
D gene: NA
J gene: TRBJ2-2
V gene: TRBV15
CDR3 DNA: TGTGCCACCAGCAGAGATGTCGGGGAGCTGTTTTTT
CDR3 protein: CATSRDVGELFF

clone size: NA
D gene: NA
J gene: TRBJ2-4
V gene: TRBV29-1
CDR3 DNA: TGCAGCACCCAGACGGGTGGCAACATTCAGTACTTC
CDR3 protein: CSTQTGGNIQYF

clone size: NA
D gene: TRBD1
J gene: TRBJ2-7
V gene: TRBV5-1
CDR3 DNA: TGCGCCAGCAGCTTGGGCTCGCGGACAGGGGTCTTTTACGAGCAGTACTTC
CDR3 protein: CASSLGSRTGVFYEQYF

clone size: NA
D gene: TRBD1
J gene: TRBJ2-3
V gene: TRBV20-1
CDR3 DNA: TGCAGTGCTAGGGCCGGGACAGGGGGCACAGATACGCAGTATTTT
CDR3 protein: CSARAGTGGTDTQYF

clone size: NA
D gene: NA
J gene: TRBJ2-1
V gene: TRBV7-2
CDR3 DNA: TGTGCCAGCAGCTTAGCGTCGCGGGACAATGAGCAGTTCTTC
CDR3 protein: CASSLASRDNEQFF

clone size: NA
D gene: TRBD1
J gene: TRBJ2-1
V gene: TRBV7-9
CDR3 DNA: TGTGCCAGCAGCTTAGTTCAGGGGGTGTACAATGAGCAGTTCTTC
CDR3 protein: CASSLVQGVYNEQFF

clone size: NA
D gene: TRBD1
J gene: TRBJ2-7
V gene: TRBV29-1
CDR3 DNA: TGCAGCGTCGCCGACAGGGTGGAAGAGCAGTACTTC
CDR3 protein: CSVADRVEEQYF

clone size: NA
D gene: TRBD1
J gene: TRBJ1-4
V gene: TRBV7-8
CDR3 DNA: TGTGCCAGCAGCTCGCCCTTGGGACAGGGTAATGAAAAACTGTTTTTT
CDR3 protein: CASSSPLGQGNEKLFF

clone size: NA
D gene: NA
J gene: TRBJ1-1
V gene: TRBV9
CDR3 DNA: TGTGCCAGCAGCGTAGGGTTCCTGGGGACTGAAGCTTTCTTT
CDR3 protein: CASSVGFLGTEAFF

clone size: NA
D gene: NA
J gene: TRBJ1-1
V gene: TRBV20-1
CDR3 DNA: TGCAGTGCTAGGACCAGGGTCGACACTGAAGCTTTCTTT
CDR3 protein: CSARTRVDTEAFF

clone size: NA
D gene: NA
J gene: TRBJ2-5
V gene: TRBV20-1
CDR3 DNA: TGCAGTGCCAAGGCTCCGGGACGGGGGCAATTCACGGAAGAGACCCAGTACTTC
CDR3 protein: CSAKAPGRGQFTEETQYF

clone size: few
D gene: NA
J gene: TRBJ1-1
V gene: TRBV4-1
CDR3 DNA: TGCGCCAGCAGCCAAGATCGGAGATCCATCGACACTGAAGCTTTCTTT
CDR3 protein: CASSQDRRSIDTEAFF

clone size: few
D gene: NA
J gene: TRBJ2-3
V gene: TRBV3-1
CDR3 DNA: TGTGCCAGCAGCCAAGACCCGGGCTCTAGCACAGATACGCAGTATTTT
CDR3 protein: CASSQDPGSSTDTQYF

clone size: NA
D gene: TRBD1
J gene: TRBJ1-1
V gene: TRBV12-3/TRBV12-4
CDR3 DNA: TGTGCCAGCAGTACCCCCCGACAGGGGGCTCGGGCTTTCTTT
CDR3 protein: CASSTPRQGARAFF

clone size: many
D gene: NA
J gene: TRBJ2-2
V gene: TRBV4-1
CDR3 DNA: TGCGCCAGCAGCTACAACACCGGGGAGCTGTTTTTT
CDR3 protein: CASSYNTGELFF

clone size: few
D gene: TRBD1
J gene: TRBJ1-2
V gene: TRBV7-2
CDR3 DNA: TGTGCCAGCAGACCTGCCCCAGGGGGCGGCTACACCTTC
CDR3 protein: CASRPAPGGGYTF

clone size: NA
D gene: NA
J gene: TRBJ1-2
V gene: TRBV20-1
CDR3 DNA: TGCAGTGCTAGAGATGGGCAGGGAGCCTATGGCTACACCTTC
CDR3 protein: CSARDGQGAYGYTF

clone size: NA
D gene: NA
J gene: TRBJ1-2
V gene: TRBV4-2
CDR3 DNA: TGTGCCAGCAGGAGGGTTGGCAGGACACATGGCTACACCTTC
CDR3 protein: CASRRVGRTHGYTF

clone size: NA
D gene: NA
J gene: TRBJ1-5
V gene: TRBV7-9
CDR3 DNA: TGTGCCAGCGGCTACAATCAGCCCCAGCATTTT
CDR3 protein: CASGYNQPQHF

clone size: NA
D gene: TRBD1
J gene: TRBJ2-2
V gene: TRBV15
CDR3 DNA: TGTGCCACCAGCCGGGACAGACTGAACACCGGGGAGCTGTTTTTT
CDR3 protein: CATSRDRLNTGELFF

clone size: few
D gene: NA
J gene: TRBJ1-2
V gene: TRBV12-3/TRBV12-4
CDR3 DNA: TGTGCCAGCAGTTTCGGAAATGGCTACACCTTC
CDR3 protein: CASSFGNGYTF

clone size: NA
D gene: TRBD2
J gene: TRBJ2-1
V gene: TRBV30
CDR3 DNA: TGTGCCTGGAGTGCCGGACTAGCGGGCATCGGTATATACAATGAGCAGTTCTTC
CDR3 protein: CAWSAGLAGIGIYNEQFF

clone size: few
D gene: NA
J gene: TRBJ2-3
V gene: TRBV5-1
CDR3 DNA: TGCGCCAGCAGCTTGGAGGAGGTACTCAGGGGTGATACGCAGTATTTT
CDR3 protein: CASSLEEVLRGDTQYF

clone size: few
D gene: TRBD2
J gene: TRBJ2-5
V gene: TRBV18
CDR3 DNA: TGTGCCAGCTCACCTACTAGCGGGGGACGAGAGACCCAGTACTTC
CDR3 protein: CASSPTSGGRETQYF

clone size: NA
D gene: NA
J gene: TRBJ2-3
V gene: TRBV20-1
CDR3 DNA: TGCAGTGCTAGAGACCACTATTTTAGGGGAGTCGGTGATACGCAGTATTTT
CDR3 protein: CSARDHYFRGVGDTQYF

clone size: few
D gene: TRBD2
J gene: TRBJ2-1
V gene: TRBV3-1
CDR3 DNA: TGTGCCAGCAGGGGGGGGACTAGCGGGAGTTTCTACAATGAGCAGTTCTTC
CDR3 protein: CASRGGTSGSFYNEQFF

clone size: NA
D gene: NA
J gene: TRBJ2-6
V gene: TRBV28
CDR3 DNA: TGTGCCAGCAGTCATTACTCCCCTGGGGCCAACGTCCTGACTTTC
CDR3 protein: CASSHYSPGANVLTF

clone size: NA
D gene: NA
J gene: TRBJ2-2
V gene: TRBV10-3
CDR3 DNA: TGTGCCATCAGTGACCCAGCGGCGAACACCGGGGAGCTGTTTTTT
CDR3 protein: CAISDPAANTGELFF

clone size: NA
D gene: NA
J gene: TRBJ2-5
V gene: TRBV20-1
CDR3 DNA: TGCAGTGCTTACAGTTTAGAGACCCAGTACTTC
CDR3 protein: CSAYSLETQYF

clone size: NA
D gene: TRBD1
J gene: TRBJ1-4
V gene: TRBV27
CDR3 DNA: TGTGCCAGCAGTCCATGGACAGGGGTTGGTGAAAAACTGTTTTTT
CDR3 protein: CASSPWTGVGEKLFF

clone size: few
D gene: NA
J gene: TRBJ2-5
V gene: TRBV28
CDR3 DNA: TGTGCCAGCTGCAAGGACAGAGGAGAGACCCAGTACTTC
CDR3 protein: CASCKDRGETQYF

clone size: NA
D gene: NA
J gene: TRBJ2-1
V gene: TRBV5-1
CDR3 DNA: TGCGCCAGCAGCCAGAGGGGGGGACATGAGCAGTTCTTC
CDR3 protein: CASSQRGGHEQFF

clone size: NA
D gene: NA
J gene: TRBJ1-1
V gene: TRBV20-1
CDR3 DNA: TGCAGTGCTAGAGGTGGACAGAACATGAACACTGAAGCTTTCTTT
CDR3 protein: CSARGGQNMNTEAFF

clone size: NA
D gene: TRBD2
J gene: TRBJ2-1
V gene: TRBV6-2/TRBV6-3
CDR3 DNA: TGTGCCAGCAGTTTGGCTCTAGCGGGGGTTAAGAATGAGCAGTTCTTC
CDR3 protein: CASSLALAGVKNEQFF

clone size: NA
D gene: TRBD1
J gene: TRBJ2-3
V gene: TRBV7-2
CDR3 DNA: TGTGCCAGCAGCTTAGCCGGGGACAGCCTACTATATAGCACAGATACGCAGTATTTT
CDR3 protein: CASSLAGDSLLYSTDTQYF

clone size: few
D gene: NA
J gene: TRBJ2-7
V gene: TRBV7-8
CDR3 DNA: TGTGCCAGCAGCTTAGCTATTGGACTCTACGAGCAGTACTTC
CDR3 protein: CASSLAIGLYEQYF

clone size: many
D gene: NA
J gene: TRBJ2-5
V gene: TRBV27
CDR3 DNA: TGTGCCAGCAGCCCCTTCGGGGTTGGGGAGACCCAGTACTTC
CDR3 protein: CASSPFGVGETQYF

clone size: many
D gene: NA
J gene: TRBJ2-3
V gene: TRBV9
CDR3 DNA: TGTGCCAGCAGCTCCCCCGGAGGGGGGGCAGATACGCAGTATTTT
CDR3 protein: CASSSPGGGADTQYF

clone size: few
D gene: TRBD1
J gene: TRBJ2-1
V gene: TRBV11-3
CDR3 DNA: TGTGCCAGCAGCAAAGGCGGGACAGGGCTATTCGAGCAGTTCTTC
CDR3 protein: CASSKGGTGLFEQFF

clone size: few
D gene: TRBD2
J gene: TRBJ2-1
V gene: TRBV29-1
CDR3 DNA: TGCAGCGTCTATGCCCGGGACTACTCCATCGATGAGCAGTTCTTC
CDR3 protein: CSVYARDYSIDEQFF

clone size: few
D gene: NA
J gene: TRBJ2-5
V gene: TRBV20-1
CDR3 DNA: TGCAGTGCTAGAGGGGCAGGGGCGGTAGAGACCCAGTACTTC
CDR3 protein: CSARGAGAVETQYF

clone size: many
D gene: TRBD1
J gene: TRBJ2-5
V gene: TRBV5-1
CDR3 DNA: TGCGCCAGCAGCTTGGGACAGGGGGTAGTCGAGACCCAGTACTTC
CDR3 protein: CASSLGQGVVETQYF

clone size: NA
D gene: NA
J gene: TRBJ2-7
V gene: TRBV29-1
CDR3 DNA: TGCAGCGCATTGGGGGGCAGAAACTACGAGCAGTACTTC
CDR3 protein: CSALGGRNYEQYF

clone size: NA
D gene: TRBD1
J gene: TRBJ2-3
V gene: TRBV6-5
CDR3 DNA: TGTGCCAGCAGTTACCCGGGACAGGGGAAAGATACGCAGTATTTT
CDR3 protein: CASSYPGQGKDTQYF

clone size: NA
D gene: NA
J gene: TRBJ2-1
V gene: TRBV24-1
CDR3 DNA: TGTGCCACCAGTGATGCGGAGACCCCCAATGAGCAGTTCTTC
CDR3 protein: CATSDAETPNEQFF

clone size: NA
D gene: NA
J gene: TRBJ2-1
V gene: TRBV12-3/TRBV12-4
CDR3 DNA: TGTGCCAGCAGTTTTCGTGGGGCGGGACGGTCTACGAATGAGCAGTTCTTC
CDR3 protein: CASSFRGAGRSTNEQFF

clone size: few
D gene: NA
J gene: TRBJ2-3
V gene: TRBV6-1
CDR3 DNA: TGTGCCAGCAGGACTCCAGGCACAGATACGCAGTATTTT
CDR3 protein: CASRTPGTDTQYF

clone size: few
D gene: TRBD2
J gene: TRBJ2-1
V gene: TRBV12-3/TRBV12-4
CDR3 DNA: TGTGCCAGCAGTTTAAATCGTGGCGGGGGATCCTACAATGAGCAGTTCTTC
CDR3 protein: CASSLNRGGGSYNEQFF

clone size: NA
D gene: NA
J gene: TRBJ2-3
V gene: TRBV11-2
CDR3 DNA: TGTGCCAGCAGGGTCGCAGGGACGGATACGCAGTATTTT
CDR3 protein: CASRVAGTDTQYF

clone size: NA
D gene: TRBD1
J gene: TRBJ2-1
V gene: TRBV6-4
CDR3 DNA: TGTGCCAGCAGTAACTCAGGACAGGGCAATGAGCAGTTCTTC
CDR3 protein: CASSNSGQGNEQFF

clone size: NA
D gene: NA
J gene: TRBJ1-1
V gene: TRBV6-5
CDR3 DNA: TGTGCCAGCAGTTACTGGCAGGGGTCCACTGAAGCTTTCTTT
CDR3 protein: CASSYWQGSTEAFF

clone size: NA
D gene: NA
J gene: TRBJ2-7
V gene: TRBV7-2
CDR3 DNA: TGTGCCAGCAGCCCCCAGTTCGGCGAGCAGTACTTC
CDR3 protein: CASSPQFGEQYF

clone size: NA
D gene: TRBD1
J gene: TRBJ2-4
V gene: TRBV5-1
CDR3 DNA: TGCGCCAGCAGCACGGGACAGGGTTCTTCATATACCAAAAACATTCAGTACTTC
CDR3 protein: CASSTGQGSSYTKNIQYF

clone size: NA
D gene: TRBD1
J gene: TRBJ2-2
V gene: TRBV28
CDR3 DNA: TGTGCCAGCAGTTTATTGCAGGGGGCGATCGGGGAGCTGTTTTTT
CDR3 protein: CASSLLQGAIGELFF